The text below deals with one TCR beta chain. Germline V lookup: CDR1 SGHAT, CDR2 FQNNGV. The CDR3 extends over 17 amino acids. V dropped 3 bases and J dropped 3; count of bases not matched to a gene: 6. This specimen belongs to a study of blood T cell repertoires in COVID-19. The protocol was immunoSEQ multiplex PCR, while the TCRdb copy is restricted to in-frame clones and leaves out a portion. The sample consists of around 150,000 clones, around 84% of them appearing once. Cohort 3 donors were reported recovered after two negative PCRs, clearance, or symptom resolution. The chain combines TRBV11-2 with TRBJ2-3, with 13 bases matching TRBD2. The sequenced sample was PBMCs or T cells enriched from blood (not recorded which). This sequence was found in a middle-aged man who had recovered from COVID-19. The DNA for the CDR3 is TGTGCCAGCAGCTTCCGACTAGCGGGGGGCCCAACAGATACGCAGTATTTT. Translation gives CASSFRLAGGPTDTQYF.